The 28 T cell receptor beta chains below come from one sample, sequenced in a study of blood T cell repertoires in COVID-19. Sequencing used immunoSEQ multiplex PCR; TCRdb keeps in-frame clones, though not all of them. The profile shows approximately 130,000 clones, approximately 71% of them singletons. Sequenced: peripheral blood. All receptors come from a woman aged 70 to 79 with acute or convalescent COVID-19.

This clone was detected only once. The chain joins TRBV28 to TRBJ2-7; TRBD2 matches at 15 bases. The CDR3 contains 14 residues. Germline V gene sequence: CDR1 MDHEN, CDR2 SYDVKM. Trimming at V came to 5 bases and at J to 9 bases, leaving 5 bases not matched to a gene. CDR3 residues: CASSPGTSGRRQYF. CDR3 coding DNA: TGTGCCAGCAGTCCCGGGACTAGCGGGAGGCGGCAGTACTTC. Drawing the rest from reference TRBV28 and TRBJ2-7, the complete variable domain is DVKVTQSSRYLVKRTGEKVFLECVQDMDHENMFWYRQDPGLGLRLIYFSYDVKMKEKGDIPEGYSVSREKKERFSLILESASTNQTSMYLCASSPGTSGRRQYFGPGTRLTVT.

The chain carries TRBV4-1 and TRBJ2-3, with D tentatively TRBD2 (6 bases). The CDR3 extends over 15 amino acids. The V end was cut by 4 bases, the J end by 1 base, with 12 bases between. The V gene's germline CDR1 is MGHRA and CDR2 YSYEKL. For the CDR3, the DNA is TGCGCCAGCAGCCTCCGGGACTGGGGCACAGATACGCAGTATTTT. It yields the protein CASSLRDWGTDTQYF.

The chain joins TRBV28 to TRBJ2-7, with D possibly TRBD2 on 6 matching bases. In germline, CDR1 is MDHEN, CDR2 SYDVKM. There are 16 residues in the CDR3. Trimming removed 3 bases at V and 0 bases at J, with 15 bases between. The CDR3 nucleotides read TGTGCCAGCAGTTTGTTCGAGCGGGTTATCTCCTACGAGCAGTACTTC. It specifies CASSLFERVISYEQYF.

This clone was seen a single time. V and J are TRBV6-5 and TRBJ2-5, with TRBD1 identical over 7 bases. Germline V gene data show CDR1 as MNHEY and CDR2 as SVGAGI. CDR3 size: 14 residues. Trimming took 2 bases from V and 0 from J; bases not matched to a gene: 0. The CDR3 loop reads CASSYGTDQETQYF. CDR3 coding DNA: TGTGCCAGCAGTTACGGGACAGACCAAGAGACCCAGTACTTC.

The chain joins TRBV7-9 to TRBJ1-2; D remains unclear. The CDR3 has 14 amino acids. Germline CDR1 and CDR2: SEHNR and FQNEAQ (reference sequence). The V end was cut by 3 bases, the J end by 4 bases, with 12 bases between. The CDR3 spells CASSFSGSGYGYTF. CDR3 nucleotide sequence: TGTGCCAGCAGCTTTTCCGGGAGCGGCTATGGCTACACCTTC.

This clone has a handful of counts. V is TRBV19 and J is TRBJ1-5; maybe TRBD1 (6 bases). This CDR3 has 16 amino acids. The germline V gene encodes CDR1 LNHDA and CDR2 SQIVND (reference sequence). V was trimmed by 1 base and J by 4 bases, leaving 14 bases between them. In DNA form, the CDR3 reads TGTGCCAGTAGTATAGGAACCGGGACAACTAATCAGCCCCAGCATTTT. Protein: CASSIGTGTTNQPQHF.

The J gene is TRBJ2-3, the V gene TRBV29-1, with a possible D match to TRBD2 (5 bases). There are 12 residues in the CDR3. V lost 6 bases and J lost 2, with 9 bases in between. CDR1 and CDR2 (germline): SQVTM, ANQGSEA. The CDR3 loop is CSVEGYTDTQYF. The CDR3 DNA reads TGCAGCGTCGAGGGTTACACAGATACGCAGTATTTT.

The chain couples TRBV10-1 to TRBJ2-5; 8 bases are shared with TRBD1. CDR1 is WNHNN and CDR2 is SYGVQD in the germline V gene (reference sequence). The junction had 6 bases not matched to a gene; V was cut back by 4 bases and J by 5 bases. The CDR3 contains 14 residues. The DNA of the CDR3 is TGCGCCAGCAGTGCCGGACAGGGCAGGGAGACCCAGTACTTC. As protein: CASSAGQGRETQYF.

This clone was seen only a few times. The chain is built from TRBV19 and TRBJ2-7, with D possibly matching TRBD1 (5 bases). There are 16 residues in the CDR3. Trimming shortened V by 4 bases and J by 5 bases, and 21 bases separated the two germline ends. CDR1 is LNHDA and CDR2 is SQIVND in the germline V gene (reference sequence). CDR3 amino acids: CASSTPWGASKNEQYF. The CDR3 DNA sequence: TGTGCCAGTAGTACCCCATGGGGCGCATCGAAGAACGAGCAGTACTTC.

V is TRBV7-2 and J is TRBJ2-3; TRBD2 matches 11 bases. The CDR3 is made up of 16 amino acids. The V gene's germline CDR1 is SGHTA and CDR2 FQGNSA. The junction had 8 bases not matched to a gene; V was cut back by 5 bases and J by 4 bases. The CDR3 is CASSPGIAGGPDTQYF. The CDR3 DNA reads TGTGCCAGCAGCCCCGGGATAGCGGGGGGGCCAGATACGCAGTATTTT.

The chain uses TRBV24-1 and TRBJ1-2; 10 positions match TRBD1. This CDR3 has 15 residues. J was trimmed by 4 bases and V by 10 bases; bases with no gene match: 11. CDR1 and CDR2 (germline): KGHDR, SFDVKD. The CDR3 DNA sequence: TGTGCCACTAGTACAGGGACAGGGGTTGGCTATGGCTACACCTTC. Translated, it gives CATSTGTGVGYGYTF.

The chain is built from TRBV9 and TRBJ1-6; no clear D gene. Trimming removed 0 bases at V and 6 bases at J, with 16 bases between. Germline loops: CDR1 SGDLS, CDR2 YYNGEE. The CDR3 is made up of 17 amino acids. The CDR3, as DNA: TGTGCCAGCAGCGTAGCGGAGTGGGGAGGCGGTAATTCACCCCTCCACTTT. It specifies CASSVAEWGGGNSPLHF.

The table lists this clone with a few counts. This chain joins TRBV7-2 and TRBJ2-7, with D possibly TRBD1 on 5 matching bases. Per germline, CDR1 SGHTA and CDR2 FQGNSA. Trimming removed 5 bases at V and 0 bases at J, with 11 bases between. The CDR3 is made up of 14 amino acids. CDR3 in DNA: TGTGCCAGCAGCCCAGGGATCAACTCCTACGAGCAGTACTTC. Its protein is CASSPGINSYEQYF.

This chain uses TRBV29-1 with TRBJ2-1; TRBD2 agrees at 7 bases. The V and J ends lost 1 base and 5 bases, in that order; junction bases with no gene match: 8. Germline CDR1 reads SQVTM; CDR2 reads ANQGSEA. This CDR3 spans 15 amino acids. The chain's CDR3 is CSVEGTSLGNNEQFF. In nucleotides, the CDR3 is TGCAGCGTTGAAGGGACTAGTCTGGGTAACAATGAGCAGTTCTTC.

The V call is TRBV10-3, the J call TRBJ2-7; 11 bases map to TRBD1. The CDR3 extends over 14 amino acids. CDR1 is ENHRY, CDR2 SYGVKD, per germline. With 5 bases clipped from V and 7 bases from J, the junction kept 7 bases outside the gene matches. The DNA for the CDR3 is TGTGCCATCAGTCACGGACAGGGGGCGGGGGAGCAGTACTTC. Translating gives CAISHGQGAGEQYF.

The chain uses TRBV2 and TRBJ2-7, with D perhaps matching TRBD2 (6 bases). With 5 bases removed from V and 0 bases from J, the gap between germline ends came to 11 bases. In germline, CDR1 is SNHLY, CDR2 FYNNEI. This CDR3 is 14 amino acids long. The CDR3 DNA reads TGTGCCAGCAGTTCCGGGACTTCCTCCTACGAGCAGTACTTC. Protein sequence: CASSSGTSSYEQYF.

The chain's CDR3 is CASSDRLGAQFF. CDR3 nucleotides: TGTGCCAGTAGTGACCGACTAGGGGCACAGTTCTTC. This chain connects TRBV19 to TRBJ2-1, with a possible D match to TRBD2 (6 bases). The CDR3 has 12 amino acids. The V gene lost 5 bases and the J gene lost 13 bases, with 15 bases spanning the gap. Germline assignment: CDR1 LNHDA and CDR2 SQIVND (reference sequence).

A few counts support this clone. This chain uses TRBV28 with TRBJ1-6; D is uncertain. CDR3 length equals 13 residues. Between the trimmed V and J ends, which lost 8 bases and 8 bases, there was a span of 13 bases. Germline CDR1 is MDHEN and CDR2 is SYDVKM. CDR3 loop: CASRGRHDSPLHF. Here the CDR3 DNA reads TGTGCCAGCCGGGGTCGGCACGATTCACCCCTCCACTTT.

The rearrangement joins TRBV29-1 to TRBJ1-2, with 7 bases matching TRBD1. Germline CDR1 and CDR2: SQVTM and ANQGSEA. The length of the CDR3 is 14 residues. V lost 1 base, J lost 5 bases, and 7 bases stayed unmatched. The CDR3 DNA is TGCAGCGTTGAAGTATACAGGGGAAGATATGGCTACACCTTC. Encoded protein: CSVEVYRGRYGYTF.

The rearrangement links TRBV7-9 to TRBJ1-1; 11 nucleotides agree with TRBD1. This CDR3 spans 14 amino acids. Per the germline V gene, CDR1 is SEHNR and CDR2 is FQNEAQ (reference sequence). Unmatched junction bases numbered 2, after V lost 5 bases and J lost 3 bases. Here the CDR3 reads CASSEGQGDTEAFF. CDR3 in DNA: TGTGCCAGCAGCGAGGGACAGGGGGACACTGAAGCTTTCTTT.

This clone was picked up one time. The V gene is TRBV30, the J gene TRBJ2-1; possibly TRBD2 for D (6 bases). Germline assignment: CDR1 GTSNPN and CDR2 SVGIG (reference sequence). The CDR3 runs to 12 residues. V lost 8 bases to trimming and J lost 9 bases, with 17 bases between them. The CDR3 DNA is TGTGCCAGTAATGGGGAGGTCGGTGAGCAGTTCTTC. Translation: CASNGEVGEQFF.

This clone has just a few counts. The chain recombines TRBV7-2 with TRBJ1-2; 10 positions agree with TRBD1. Germline CDR1 reads SGHTA; CDR2 reads FQGNSA. The CDR3 runs to 13 residues. The junction had 5 bases not matched to a gene; V was cut back by 7 bases and J by 6 bases. As DNA, the CDR3 is TGTGCCAGCACTACCGGGACAGGGGATGGCTACACCTTC. Translation gives CASTTGTGDGYTF.

Here the CDR3 reads CATSDPNGGTDTQYF. The DNA for the CDR3 is TGTGCCACCAGTGACCCAAACGGAGGCACAGATACGCAGTATTTT. The V gene is TRBV24-1, the J gene TRBJ2-3; the D is unclear. The CDR3 extends over 15 amino acids. The germline V and J ends were trimmed by 4 bases and 1 base, with 11 bases remaining between them. Germline CDR1 reads KGHDR; CDR2 reads SFDVKD.

The chain carries TRBV30 and TRBJ2-7; D is perhaps TRBD1 (6 bases). This CDR3 region has 14 residues. The V end was cut by 4 bases, the J end by 7 bases, with 20 bases between. Germline lookup yields CDR1 GTSNPN and CDR2 SVGIG (reference sequence). Here the CDR3 DNA reads TGTGCCTGGACCACCCCGGGACACTTGATAGAGCAGTACTTC. Protein product: CAWTTPGHLIEQYF.

The chain uses TRBV2 and TRBJ2-2; TRBD2 matches at 7 bases. The CDR3 length is 14 residues. The germline V gene encodes CDR1 SNHLY and CDR2 FYNNEI. After removal of 6 bases from V and 6 bases from J, the junction contained 7 bases not matched to a gene. CDR3 protein: CASRKGGVAGELFF. For the CDR3, the DNA is TGTGCCAGCAGGAAGGGAGGGGTGGCCGGGGAGCTGTTTTTT.

The chain has TRBV19 and TRBJ1-1, with 7 bases fitting TRBD1. The V gene's germline CDR1 is LNHDA and CDR2 SQIVND (reference sequence). The CDR3 length is 16 residues. J gave up 0 bases and V 6 bases, and 10 bases lay outside the gene matches. CDR3 DNA sequence: TGTGCCAGTAGAAAGACAGGGCACCTCATGAACACTGAAGCTTTCTTT. Translating it yields CASRKTGHLMNTEAFF.

Here the CDR3 DNA reads TGCGCCAGCAGCTTGGATGGGACAGCCTCCTACGAGCAGTACTTC. This gives the protein CASSLDGTASYEQYF. The chain combines TRBV5-1 with TRBJ2-7, with 7 bases identical to TRBD1. Trimming cost V 0 bases and J 0 bases; bases outside gene matches: 3. This CDR3 has 15 amino acids. CDR1 and CDR2 (germline): SGHRS, YFSETQ. Looking up the rest from reference TRBV5-1 and TRBJ2-7 gives the full variable domain: KAGVTQTPRYLIKTRGQQVTLSCSPISGHRSVSWYQQTPGQGLQFLFEYFSETQRNKGNFPGRFSGRQFSNSRSEMNVSTLELGDSALYLCASSLDGTASYEQYFGPGTRLTVT.

This chain connects TRBV5-1 to TRBJ1-1; 8 bases agree with TRBD1. V lost 4 bases to trimming and J lost 3 bases; unmatched junction nucleotides: 11. Per germline, CDR1 SGHRS and CDR2 YFSETQ. The CDR3 length is 16 residues. CDR3 region: CASSVEAGGGYTEAFF. In DNA form, the CDR3 reads TGCGCCAGCAGCGTCGAAGCAGGGGGCGGGTACACTGAAGCTTTCTTT.